The next 6 T cell receptor beta chains were all read from a single sample in a study of blood T cell repertoires in COVID-19. This table comes from immunoSEQ multiplex PCR, and its TCRdb copy is limited to in-frame clones, with some not included. The table records 65,000 to 90,000 clones, approximately 89% of them present only once. Sequenced material: peripheral blood. The source is a human donor in a cohort sampled during active COVID-19.

This clone occurred once. The V and J genes are TRBV18 and TRBJ2-2; 8 positions match TRBD1. The CDR3 loop spans 16 amino acids. Germline CDR1 is KGHSH and CDR2 is LQKENI. V shed 8 bases and J 2 bases; nucleotides not matched to a gene: 10. DNA of the CDR3: TGTGCCAGCCCCACCCCGGGGACAGGCAACACCGGGGAGCTGTTTTTT. Its protein product is CASPTPGTGNTGELFF.

The V and J genes are TRBV18 and TRBJ2-7, with D uncertain. With 0 bases removed from V and 2 bases from J, the gap between germline ends came to 8 bases. This CDR3 contains 14 residues. Germline CDR1 reads KGHSH; CDR2 reads LQKENI. Here the CDR3 DNA reads TGTGCCAGCTCACCACCGACACCAACCTACGAGCAGTACTTC. Its protein product is CASSPPTPTYEQYF.

The chain combines TRBV11-1 with TRBJ2-1; 8 nucleotides match TRBD1. In germline, CDR1 is SGHAT, CDR2 FQDESV (reference sequence). V shed 5 bases, J shed 4 bases, and the junction held 10 bases outside the gene matches. The CDR3 spans 16 residues. The CDR3 coding sequence is TGTGCCAGCAGCCGGGGACAGGACTTACAATACAATGAGCAGTTCTTC. Translating it yields CASSRGQDLQYNEQFF. The whole variable domain, filled in from reference TRBV11-1 and TRBJ2-1, reads EAEVAQSPRYKITEKSQAVAFWCDPISGHATLYWYRQILGQGPELLVQFQDESVVDDSQLPKDRFSAERLKGVDSTLKIQPAELGDSAMYLCASSRGQDLQYNEQFFGPGTRLTVL.

The rearrangement joins TRBV11-2 to TRBJ2-6; 7 positions match TRBD1. The CDR3 is 16 amino acids. The V gene end was trimmed by 3 bases and the J gene end by 1 base; junction bases not matched to a gene: 3. CDR1 and CDR2 from the germline V gene are SGHAT and FQNNGV. The CDR3 sequence: CASSLGQSSGANVLTF. The CDR3 nucleotides are TGTGCCAGCAGCTTGGGACAGTCTTCTGGGGCCAACGTCCTGACTTTC. Full variable domain (missing parts from reference TRBV11-2 and TRBJ2-6): EAGVAQSPRYKIIEKRQSVAFWCNPISGHATLYWYQQILGQGPKLLIQFQNNGVVDDSQLPKDRFSAERLKGVDSTLKIQPAKLEDSAVYLCASSLGQSSGANVLTFGAGSRLTVL.

The V gene is TRBV5-5, the J gene TRBJ1-2; 10 bases are shared with TRBD1. The CDR3 loop spans 15 amino acids. Germline-derived CDR1 and CDR2 are SGHKS and YYEKEE (reference sequence). V shed 1 base and J 3 bases; nucleotides not matched to a gene: 3. The CDR3 coding sequence is TGTGCCAGCAGCTTGCTGACAGGGGGCGACTATGGCTACACCTTC. Translating it yields CASSLLTGGDYGYTF.

V is TRBV25-1 and J is TRBJ1-6, with 8 nucleotides matching TRBD1. The germline V gene encodes CDR1 MGHDK and CDR2 SYGVNS. Unmatched junction bases numbered 8, after V lost 4 bases and J lost 9 bases. The CDR3 covers 15 residues. The CDR3 coding sequence is TGTGCCAGCAGTGTAAGTGACAGGGGTAGTTCACCCCTCCACTTT. Its protein product is CASSVSDRGSSPLHF.